The 3 T cell receptor beta chains below come from one sample, sequenced in a study of blood T cell repertoires in COVID-19. This table comes from immunoSEQ multiplex PCR, and its TCRdb copy is limited to in-frame clones, with some not included. In the table there are fewer than 300,000 clones, around 85% of which are singletons. The sequencing input was PBMCs or T cells enriched from blood (not recorded which). These receptor sequences come from a woman between 50 and 59 years old who had recovered from COVID-19.

J is TRBJ2-3 and V is TRBV6-5, with 8 positions matching TRBD2. The ends lost 6 bases at V and 2 bases at J; junction bases unmatched: 7. The germline gives CDR1 MNHEY, CDR2 SVGAGI. The length of the CDR3 is 15 residues. The DNA for the CDR3 is TGTGCCAGCAGCCGGGGACTAGTGAACACAGATACGCAGTATTTT. This translates into CASSRGLVNTDTQYF.

CDR3 residues: CASRAGPENTEAFF. The CDR3 DNA reads TGTGCCAGCAGGGCGGGCCCAGAGAACACTGAAGCTTTCTTT. The chain has TRBV6-5 and TRBJ1-1; D remains ambiguous. Germline V gene sequence: CDR1 MNHEY, CDR2 SVGAGI. The V end was cut by 6 bases, the J end by 1 base, with 12 bases between. The CDR3 runs 14 residues.

This clone was counted between two and nine times. V usage is TRBV28 and J usage is TRBJ1-1; D unclear. The germline V gene has CDR1 MDHEN and CDR2 SYDVKM. The germline V and J ends were trimmed by 5 bases and 1 base, with 17 bases remaining between them. The CDR3 runs to 16 residues. The CDR3 loop is CASSPQRTKPNTEAFF. The CDR3 bases are TGTGCCAGCAGTCCCCAGCGAACAAAGCCGAACACTGAAGCTTTCTTT.